The rows below give T cell receptor beta chains drawn from one sample of a study of low-dose radiotherapy and immunotherapy resistance in tumors. TCRdb redid the calling of the reads with MiXCR, one entry per CDR3 protein. The sample includes tens of thousands of distinct CDR3 sequences, about a fifth seen only once; the top ten take 9.2%. Sample: PBMCs, taken after low-dose radiotherapy plus immunotherapy. The receptors stem from a female donor with ovarian cancer. Each CDR3 is given with its conserved first and last residue. D genes are given only for firm matches. The size field is filled for only some rows; it gives once, few, many or a size class.

CDR3 protein: CASKAESNTGELFF
CDR3 DNA: TGTGCCAGCAAGGCAGAATCGAACACCGGGGAGCTGTTTTTT
V gene: TRBV2
J gene: TRBJ2-2
clone size: many
D gene: NA

CDR3 protein: CASRRGASYNEQFF
CDR3 DNA: TGTGCCAGCAGAAGGGGGGCATCCTACAATGAGCAGTTCTTC
V gene: TRBV2
J gene: TRBJ2-1
clone size: medium-sized
D gene: NA

CDR3 protein: CASSRVRGRQETQYF
CDR3 DNA: TGTGCCAGCAGCCGGGTGAGGGGGCGCCAAGAGACCCAGTACTTC
V gene: TRBV14
J gene: TRBJ2-5
clone size: many
D gene: TRBD1

CDR3 protein: CSVRRGSYEQYF
CDR3 DNA: TGCAGCGTTAGACGGGGGTCCTACGAGCAGTACTTC
V gene: TRBV29-1
J gene: TRBJ2-7
clone size: many
D gene: NA

CDR3 protein: CASSSPTGDDNNEKLFF
CDR3 DNA: TGCGCCAGCAGCTCGCCGACAGGGGATGACAATAATGAAAAACTGTTTTTT
V gene: TRBV5-1
J gene: TRBJ1-4
clone size: few
D gene: TRBD1

CDR3 protein: CASSWGLAGGLNEQFF
CDR3 DNA: TGTGCCAGCAGCTGGGGACTAGCGGGAGGATTGAATGAGCAGTTCTTC
V gene: TRBV3-1
J gene: TRBJ2-1
clone size: many
D gene: TRBD2

CDR3 protein: CASSRTERLQYF
CDR3 DNA: TGTGCCAGCAGCCGGACGGAGCGACTCCAGTATTTT
V gene: TRBV7-3
J gene: TRBJ2-3
clone size: many
D gene: NA

CDR3 protein: CAWSPTGTKLFF
CDR3 DNA: TGTGCCTGGAGTCCAACTGGGACAAAACTGTTTTTT
V gene: TRBV30
J gene: TRBJ1-4
clone size: many
D gene: NA

CDR3 protein: CSVEQGGSETQYF
CDR3 DNA: TGCAGCGTTGAACAGGGGGGTTCAGAGACCCAGTACTTC
V gene: TRBV29-1
J gene: TRBJ2-5
clone size: many
D gene: NA

CDR3 protein: CASSTRVIGGEAGANVLTF
CDR3 DNA: TGTGCCAGCAGTACCCGGGTGATCGGGGGAGAGGCTGGGGCCAACGTCCTGACTTTC
V gene: TRBV27
J gene: TRBJ2-6
clone size: many
D gene: NA

CDR3 protein: CAVQGSQAEAFF
CDR3 DNA: TGTGCCGTACAGGGCTCCCAGGCTGAAGCTTTCTTT
V gene: TRBV10-3
J gene: TRBJ1-1
clone size: many
D gene: NA

CDR3 protein: CSARGLTPYEQYF
CDR3 DNA: TGCAGTGCTCGCGGACTTACACCCTACGAGCAGTACTTC
V gene: TRBV20-1
J gene: TRBJ2-7
clone size: many
D gene: NA

CDR3 protein: CASSLDRGVEAFF
CDR3 DNA: TGCGCCAGCAGCTTGGACAGGGGCGTAGAAGCTTTCTTT
V gene: TRBV5-1
J gene: TRBJ1-1
clone size: few
D gene: TRBD1

CDR3 protein: CASSPGAPLGGYTF
CDR3 DNA: TGTGCCAGCTCACCCGGGGCCCCTCTCGGTGGCTACACCTTC
V gene: TRBV18
J gene: TRBJ1-2
clone size: many
D gene: NA

CDR3 protein: CSVTGFNEQFF
CDR3 DNA: TGCAGTGTAACAGGGTTCAATGAGCAGTTCTTC
V gene: TRBV20-1
J gene: TRBJ2-1
clone size: NA
D gene: NA

CDR3 protein: CASSPATNEKLFF
CDR3 DNA: TGTGCCAGCAGTCCTGCAACTAATGAAAAACTGTTTTTT
V gene: TRBV7-2
J gene: TRBJ1-4
clone size: many
D gene: NA

CDR3 protein: CASSGGEAQETQYF
CDR3 DNA: TGTGCCAGCAGTGGTGGGGAGGCCCAAGAGACCCAGTACTTC
V gene: TRBV12-3/TRBV12-4
J gene: TRBJ2-5
clone size: many
D gene: NA

CDR3 protein: CASSPGTAAPSGANVLTF
CDR3 DNA: TGTGCCAGCAGTCCCGGGACAGCTGCACCCTCTGGGGCCAACGTCCTGACTTTC
V gene: TRBV27
J gene: TRBJ2-6
clone size: many
D gene: TRBD1

CDR3 protein: CASNPGVRAGEQYF
CDR3 DNA: TGTGCCAGCAACCCCGGGGTCCGGGCAGGTGAGCAGTACTTC
V gene: TRBV2
J gene: TRBJ2-7
clone size: NA
D gene: NA

CDR3 protein: CASSLGGSFQGEQFF
CDR3 DNA: TGTGCCAGCAGCCTCGGGGGGTCCTTTCAGGGTGAGCAGTTCTTC
V gene: TRBV5-5
J gene: TRBJ2-1
clone size: few
D gene: TRBD2

CDR3 protein: CASSQGSPLGELFF
CDR3 DNA: TGTGCCAGCAGCCAAGGGTCTCCACTCGGGGAGCTGTTTTTT
V gene: TRBV3-1
J gene: TRBJ2-2
clone size: many
D gene: NA

CDR3 protein: CASSRGRREETQYF
CDR3 DNA: TGTGCCAGCTCACGGGGCCGGAGGGAAGAGACCCAGTACTTC
V gene: TRBV18
J gene: TRBJ2-5
clone size: many
D gene: NA

CDR3 protein: CATRQGLVYTEAFF
CDR3 DNA: TGTGCCACCCGACAGGGGCTTGTCTACACTGAAGCTTTCTTT
V gene: TRBV27
J gene: TRBJ1-1
clone size: NA
D gene: TRBD1

CDR3 protein: CASRGGGFDIQYF
CDR3 DNA: TGTGCCAGCAGAGGCGGGGGGTTTGACATTCAGTACTTC
V gene: TRBV27
J gene: TRBJ2-4
clone size: many
D gene: TRBD2

CDR3 protein: CASSRYTQQANTGELFF
CDR3 DNA: TGTGCCAGCAGCCGATACACCCAACAGGCGAACACCGGGGAGCTGTTTTTT
V gene: TRBV3-1
J gene: TRBJ2-2
clone size: many
D gene: NA

CDR3 protein: CASGGGSHRSEQYF
CDR3 DNA: TGTGCCAGCGGAGGGGGTAGCCACCGCTCCGAGCAGTACTTC
V gene: TRBV2
J gene: TRBJ2-7
clone size: few
D gene: NA

CDR3 protein: CAISPGTGYQETQYF
CDR3 DNA: TGTGCCATCAGTCCCGGGACAGGGTACCAAGAGACCCAGTACTTC
V gene: TRBV10-3
J gene: TRBJ2-5
clone size: many
D gene: TRBD1

CDR3 protein: CATIGYEKLFF
CDR3 DNA: TGTGCCACCATTGGGTATGAAAAACTGTTTTTT
V gene: TRBV2
J gene: TRBJ1-4
clone size: many
D gene: NA

CDR3 protein: CATGRGDQPQHF
CDR3 DNA: TGTGCCACCGGGAGGGGAGATCAGCCCCAGCATTTT
V gene: TRBV6-5
J gene: TRBJ1-5
clone size: many
D gene: NA

CDR3 protein: CSVAAGDTDTQYF
CDR3 DNA: TGCAGCGTTGCCGCAGGGGACACAGATACGCAGTATTTT
V gene: TRBV29-1
J gene: TRBJ2-3
clone size: many
D gene: NA

CDR3 protein: CASSRPGYEQYF
CDR3 DNA: TGTGCCAGCAGCCGCCCGGGCTACGAGCAGTACTTC
V gene: TRBV28
J gene: TRBJ2-7
clone size: NA
D gene: NA

CDR3 protein: CASSEETQYF
CDR3 DNA: TGTGCCAGCAGTGAAGAGACCCAGTACTTC
V gene: TRBV25-1
J gene: TRBJ2-5
clone size: many
D gene: NA

CDR3 protein: CASSPLAGATETQYF
CDR3 DNA: TGTGCCAGCAGCCCCCTAGCGGGAGCAACGGAGACCCAGTACTTC
V gene: TRBV7-3
J gene: TRBJ2-5
clone size: NA
D gene: TRBD2

CDR3 protein: CASSLDGDLETQYF
CDR3 DNA: TGTGCCAGCAGTCTCGATGGGGATTTGGAGACCCAGTACTTC
V gene: TRBV28
J gene: TRBJ2-5
clone size: many
D gene: NA

CDR3 protein: CASSPRVTYEQYF
CDR3 DNA: TGTGCCAGCAGCCCGAGGGTGACCTACGAGCAGTACTTC
V gene: TRBV5-6
J gene: TRBJ2-7
clone size: NA
D gene: NA

CDR3 protein: CSAREQGMENEQFF
CDR3 DNA: TGCAGTGCTAGAGAACAGGGAATGGAAAATGAGCAGTTCTTC
V gene: TRBV20-1
J gene: TRBJ2-1
clone size: once
D gene: NA

CDR3 protein: CASSWGAFGAEQYF
CDR3 DNA: TGTGCCAGCAGCTGGGGGGCCTTCGGGGCCGAGCAGTACTTC
V gene: TRBV5-6
J gene: TRBJ2-7
clone size: few
D gene: NA

CDR3 protein: CASSSRQSVYKNIQYF
CDR3 DNA: TGTGCCAGCAGTTCCCGACAAAGCGTTTACAAAAACATTCAGTACTTC
V gene: TRBV6-2/TRBV6-3
J gene: TRBJ2-4
clone size: many
D gene: NA

CDR3 protein: CSVEDRGASGEKLFF
CDR3 DNA: TGCAGCGTTGAAGATCGGGGGGCCTCTGGGGAAAAACTGTTTTTT
V gene: TRBV29-1
J gene: TRBJ1-4
clone size: NA
D gene: NA

CDR3 protein: CASSRQAGAFF
CDR3 DNA: TGTGCCAGCAGCCGACAGGCCGGGGCTTTCTTT
V gene: TRBV7-8
J gene: TRBJ1-1
clone size: many
D gene: NA

CDR3 protein: CSASGAQETQYF
CDR3 DNA: TGCAGTGCTAGCGGGGCACAAGAGACCCAGTACTTC
V gene: TRBV20-1
J gene: TRBJ2-5
clone size: few
D gene: NA

CDR3 protein: CASSPSEGTEAFF
CDR3 DNA: TGTGCCAGCTCACCCTCCGAGGGCACTGAAGCTTTCTTT
V gene: TRBV18
J gene: TRBJ1-1
clone size: many
D gene: NA

CDR3 protein: CASRPGPATNEKLFF
CDR3 DNA: TGTGCCAGCAGACCGGGACCGGCAACTAATGAAAAACTGTTTTTT
V gene: TRBV28
J gene: TRBJ1-4
clone size: many
D gene: NA

CDR3 protein: CASSRQKSNQPQHF
CDR3 DNA: TGTGCCAGCAGCAGACAGAAGAGCAATCAGCCCCAGCATTTT
V gene: TRBV21-1
J gene: TRBJ1-5
clone size: many
D gene: NA

CDR3 protein: CASSPMGQQSRTDTQYF
CDR3 DNA: TGTGCCAGCAGCCCCATGGGACAGCAATCCCGCACAGATACGCAGTATTTT
V gene: TRBV27
J gene: TRBJ2-3
clone size: many
D gene: TRBD1

CDR3 protein: CASSLAPTSGGYNEQFF
CDR3 DNA: TGCGCCAGCAGCTTGGCCCCTACTAGCGGGGGATACAATGAGCAGTTCTTC
V gene: TRBV5-1
J gene: TRBJ2-1
clone size: many
D gene: TRBD2

CDR3 protein: CASSGGGGPAYEQYF
CDR3 DNA: TGTGCCAGCAGCGGGGGCGGGGGGCCAGCCTACGAGCAGTACTTC
V gene: TRBV9
J gene: TRBJ2-7
clone size: many
D gene: TRBD2

CDR3 protein: CASSASGSRSDTQYF
CDR3 DNA: TGTGCCAGCAGTGCAAGCGGGAGTCGGTCAGATACGCAGTATTTT
V gene: TRBV28
J gene: TRBJ2-3
clone size: few
D gene: TRBD2

CDR3 protein: CASSLGSWAYEQYF
CDR3 DNA: TGTGCCAGCAGTTTGGGGAGTTGGGCCTACGAGCAGTACTTC
V gene: TRBV28
J gene: TRBJ2-7
clone size: many
D gene: NA

CDR3 protein: CASSLGGGHYEQYF
CDR3 DNA: TGCGCCAGCAGCTTGGGGGGGGGACACTACGAGCAGTACTTC
V gene: TRBV5-1
J gene: TRBJ2-7
clone size: many
D gene: NA

CDR3 protein: CASNDREGELFF
CDR3 DNA: TGTGCCAGTAACGATCGGGAGGGGGAGCTGTTTTTT
V gene: TRBV19
J gene: TRBJ2-2
clone size: many
D gene: NA

CDR3 protein: CASRMDRGENTQYF
CDR3 DNA: TGTGCCAGCAGGATGGACAGGGGAGAAAATACGCAGTATTTT
V gene: TRBV27
J gene: TRBJ2-3
clone size: many
D gene: TRBD1

CDR3 protein: CASSLGGGVADTQYF
CDR3 DNA: TGTGCCAGCAGCCTAGGAGGAGGGGTGGCAGATACGCAGTATTTT
V gene: TRBV11-2
J gene: TRBJ2-3
clone size: NA
D gene: NA

CDR3 protein: CAGRAGGGGNEQFF
CDR3 DNA: TGTGCCGGTCGTGCAGGGGGCGGCGGAAATGAGCAGTTCTTC
V gene: TRBV19
J gene: TRBJ2-1
clone size: many
D gene: TRBD1

CDR3 protein: CASSWGLKNTGELFF
CDR3 DNA: TGTGCCAGCAGCTGGGGACTCAAGAACACCGGGGAGCTGTTTTTT
V gene: TRBV7-8
J gene: TRBJ2-2
clone size: many
D gene: NA

CDR3 protein: CASSQALPWSASSYEQYF
CDR3 DNA: TGTGCCAGCAGCCAAGCCCTCCCCTGGAGCGCCAGCTCCTACGAGCAGTACTTC
V gene: TRBV3-1
J gene: TRBJ2-7
clone size: many
D gene: NA

CDR3 protein: CASSADRAYEQYF
CDR3 DNA: TGTGCCAGCAGTGCCGACAGGGCCTACGAGCAGTACTTC
V gene: TRBV28
J gene: TRBJ2-7
clone size: few
D gene: TRBD1

CDR3 protein: CAWSVDGSSYNEQFF
CDR3 DNA: TGTGCCTGGAGTGTAGACGGGAGCTCCTACAATGAGCAGTTCTTC
V gene: TRBV30
J gene: TRBJ2-1
clone size: many
D gene: NA

CDR3 protein: CSARPTTGYEQYF
CDR3 DNA: TGCAGTGCTAGGCCCACGACGGGGTACGAGCAGTACTTC
V gene: TRBV20-1
J gene: TRBJ2-7
clone size: many
D gene: NA